This T cell receptor beta chain is from a study of cytomegalovirus exposure and HLA in healthy donors (dated by TCRdb to about 2017). Background for the entire study: According to a later analysis, the roughly 120 validation repertoires were produced on the same platform as the approximately 600 repertoires of the first cohort. The study aimed to test whether cataloging public T cell receptors could reveal signatures of past pathogen exposure. Besides the first cohort of more than 650 subjects, a separate validation cohort made up of roughly 120 different subjects was used. To predict cytomegalovirus infection status, the study brought together high-throughput TCR immunosequencing, statistical association of individual TCRs with disease status, and machine learning.

The method was the immunoSEQ multiplex PCR assay. The paper's data handling went like this. A statistical classification framework was developed to diagnose cytomegalovirus status using the catalog of TCR beta chain sequences. Imported from immuneACCESS, the table was reduced by TCRdb to in-frame sequences with V and J called. These copies leave out some clones; in studies compared against another copy, an unresolved V gene accounts for under half, and the cause of the remainder is not known. V, J and clone size are those of that table, while D and trimming were read from the DNA. This sample comprises some 170,000 clones, about 83% of them detected only once. Approximately 1.5% of the sample rests with the top ten. Separate from the roughly 650-subject first cohort, the validation cohort of 120 subjects was the group to which the donors belonged. A note on this clone: There is no known antigen for this receptor. Per-nucleotide qualities are absent, and no much larger clonotype sits a single base away.

V lost 2 bases and J lost 6 bases, and the count of bases not matched to a germline gene is 6. Counted from cysteine to phenylalanine, this CDR3 has 15 amino acids. Of the read, only the CDR3 DNA is kept; its 45 bases are in frame from base 1. As encoded in the germline V gene, CDR1 is MGHRA while CDR2 is YSYEKL. Findings and caveats that apply to the study as a whole: While some public TCRs were present in many individuals, most TCR sequences turned up only very rarely across donors. The classifier was reported to diagnose cytomegalovirus status with high specificity and sensitivity in both the original cohort and the validation cohort. In vitro tests confirmed that a few of the cytomegalovirus-associated TCR beta chains recognize cytomegalovirus antigens. Of the cluster scores, 90% to 95% were above 0 in a later analysis, which found that TCRs clustered in the first cohort also tended to co-occur in the approximately 130 validation repertoires. The study listed 164 TCR beta chains as associated with cytomegalovirus. All 120 or so repertoires were used to score co-occurrence in the validation cohort in a later analysis, because that analysis had no HLA typing for the cohort. The authors suggested that the approach could potentially be generalized to other disease states and immunological phenotypes.

The specimen was PBMCs. The sequence was obtained from a woman aged 25-40 years in good health and CMV-seronegative. The chain employs TRBV4-1 and TRBJ1-2; 10 central bases correspond to TRBD1. The CDR3: CASSQSPGQGHGYTF. The nucleotides read TGCGCCAGCAGCCAAAGCCCGGGACAGGGGCATGGCTACACCTTC.